This TCR beta chain appears in the sequencing data of a study of human T cells and chemical hapten exposure. As for the study in general: Patch tests delivered 0.01% DPC to the upper back and were evaluated at 6 days. Alopecia areata, totalis or universalis was found in mostly female patients. Study findings and constraints: Sensitization with DPC brought no change to TCRs above 1 in 1000 in frequency.

Described time point: patch test 3, about 24 weeks after DPC sensitization. Treatment given: therapeutic diphenylcyclopropenone sensitization with weekly scalp DPC. CDR1 SQVTM and CDR2 ANQGSEA come from the germline V gene. The CDR3 has 14 residues if both end residues are counted. A word on this clonotype: What it recognizes is unknown. Because the CDR3's place on the DNA is in doubt, the DNA is left out and the CDR3 is given as listed by TCRdb.

In the original processing: Sample TCR counts, which ranged from roughly 20,000 to 690,600, had a median of around 93,000. Each CDR3 protein gets one entry after TCRdb re-called the RACE reads with MiXCR. TCRdb, not the authors, supplied the V and J calls. Of under 200,000 distinct CDR3 sequences in the sample, about 27% were seen once. The V call is TRBV29-1, the J call TRBJ1-2; the table's D gene call, TRBD1, was not cross checked with the DNA. The TCR was taken from a woman aged 18-30 years with alopecia areata. Some clones in this sample may be carry-over from other donors' samples. The sample here was whole blood, taken in connection with sensitization to the hapten diphenylcyclopropenone (DPC). CDR3 sequence reads: CSGAATGASYGCTF.